This T cell receptor beta chain was captured by sequencing in a study of human T cells and chemical hapten exposure (TCRdb year 2021). Context from the whole study: For sensitization, 2% DPC in acetone was applied to a roughly 2 cm by roughly 2 cm area of upper inner arm skin. Throughout the study period of around 24 weeks, patients also received therapeutic DPC doses to the scalp every week. Patch testing was done on the upper back using Finn chambers containing 0.01% DPC, and results were scored after 6 days according to International Contact Dermatitis Research Group standards. Alopecia areata with under or over 50% scalp involvement, alopecia totalis and alopecia universalis were represented in the patient cohort, which was mostly female. Libraries were pooled for sequencing, and variation in per-sample TCR yields was attributed mainly to small differences in library volumes within the pool. In alopecia patients, the study followed how the peripheral blood TCR repertoire changed in vivo over primary and secondary sensitization to diphenylcyclopropenone (DPC), a hapten. Blood samples were taken from patients before sensitization (week 0) and at 2, 6 and about 24 weeks after DPC sensitization. Twenty-nine alopecia patients provided blood for TCR sequencing at one to four time points (pre-sensitization, 2, 6 and 24 weeks).

The protocol used for the library was RACE. TCRdb shows the sequencer as NextSeq 500. Library preparation attached unique molecular identifiers to individual cDNA molecules for quantitative, reproducible TCR counting. From each blood RNA sample, both TCR alpha and TCR beta chains were sequenced. On the authors' methods: The median number of TCRs per sample was 95,638, ranging from about 20,000 to 690,600. The Decombinator software suite was used to annotate the V, J and CDR3 of the TCR reads. Every sample was subsampled to the same number of TCRs (28,000) for the PS versus PT1 abundance plots. TCRs were defined as expanded if absent before sensitization and observed at least eight times at the 2-week time point. The raw public reads went through TCRdb reprocessing: fastp at Q25, MiXCR clone calling, in-frame beta chains kept. Each CDR3 protein appears once, grouped with its most common genes and DNA. The V and J calls come from TCRdb's annotation, not from the publication. Present in this sample are about 97,000 distinct CDR3 sequences, 25% to 35% of which were seen just once. Of the sample, 10% is held by the ten largest clones.

A note on this clonotype: It has no known antigen specificity. Base quality data are lacking; no much larger clone is found one base away.

The time point label of this sample denotes: patch test 3, about 24 weeks after DPC sensitization. In the paper's terms, the treatment or condition label means: therapeutic diphenylcyclopropenone sensitization with weekly scalp DPC. At every patch-test visit, the blood draw took place before the patch test was put on. Patients were eligible if aged 18 to 70, diagnosed with alopecia and judged suitable for DPC therapy, and pregnant patients were excluded. Total RNA was extracted from unfractionated whole blood collected in Tempus Blood RNA tubes. Here is what the overall study found, with its caveats: DPC sensitization did not change how many TCRs were above 1 in 1000 frequency, and no evidence was found of alterations in global repertoire structure. Significantly more large CDR3 similarity clusters were formed by expanded TCRs than by pre-sensitization or healthy control sets, consistent with antigen-driven responses. Patch test score was positively correlated with the number of PT1 expanded TCRs, with significance at thresholds 8, 16 and 32 but not at 4. After repeated subsampling, the strength of the expansion versus patch-test correlation and the threshold at which it became significant changed. Alopecia, a presumed autoimmune disease, was present in all patients, so the immune response of the patients might differ from that of healthy individuals.

The CDR3 starts with the cysteine, ends with the phenylalanine, and has 12 residues. The entry retains the CDR3 DNA only, 36 bases that are in frame from base 1. CDR1 DFQATT and CDR2 SNEGSKA are derived from the germline V gene (reference sequence). V is pared back by 2 bases and J by 3 bases, with 7 bases lying between the germline termini. The TCR comes from a man aged 40-49 years with alopecia areata. Some clones in this sample may be carry-over from other donors' samples. Here the chain combines TRBV20-1 and TRBJ1-2; the D segment cannot be called with confidence. This sample comprised whole blood, obtained in connection with sensitization to the hapten diphenylcyclopropenone (DPC). CDR3 loop: CSARSLYYGYTF. The nucleotide sequence reads as follows: TGCAGTGCTAGATCGCTCTACTATGGCTACACCTTC.